This record concerns one T cell receptor beta chain sequence. It lacks a known antigen. No base qualities exist here, and no much larger clone lies one base off it. This entry belongs to a study of T cell responses to AZD1222 COVID-19 vaccine (dated by TCRdb to 2020 to 2023). The study in broad terms: AZD1222 recipients with second doses at about 4 weeks or about 12 weeks were pooled, because spike-specific TCR depth and breadth did not differ between schedules. A total of approximately 230 trial participants underwent TCR sequencing, of whom about 210 received two doses of AZD1222 and about 26 received two doses of the MenACWY control vaccine. Trial participants were enrolled by age into subgroups of 18-55, 56-69 and 70-plus years, and roughly 160, 29 and 62 TCR-sequenced participants, respectively, were included in these subgroups. Broad study findings and their caveats: The whole spike protein was spanned by vaccine-associated CD4 TCRs, and dominant responses were seen in regions 160-218 and 743-854. Conclusions about previously exposed vaccinees were limited because only a handful of AZD1222 recipients were SARS-CoV-2 seropositive at baseline. Participants were mostly white British, with more females than males. The authors suggested clonal diversity may have been underestimated. Reportedly, almost half of the unique spike-specific TCRs recognized epitopes lying outside the regions that are mutated in the B.1.351 and B.1.1.7 variants. A significant rise in spike-specific TCR breadth and depth was observed after two AZD1222 doses relative to day 0 and relative to MenACWY recipients. In the small 56-69-year group, the increase in depth fell short of significance, most likely because of low power. Because no day 14 peak-response samples were available, the repertoires could be characterized only after the peak T cell response.

The time point label on this specimen signifies: baseline before first vaccination. The vaccinee samples were drawn from two UK trials, COV001 and COV002, one of which was a single-blind randomized controlled phase 2/3 trial testing AZD1222 (ChAdOx1 nCoV-19) in healthy adults. For TCRbeta chain sequencing, PBMC samples were collected from trial participants at day 0 and at day 28 after the second dose. The CDR3 regions of human TCRbeta chains were analyzed by immunosequencing. The authors' analysis ran thus. Repertoire TCRs were checked for matches against a reference library of SARS-CoV-2-specific TCRs that had been generated using the MIRA antigen-specificity platform. Breadth meant the fraction of unique TCRs that were SARS-CoV-2-associated, whereas depth meant the fraction of total T cells that were SARS-CoV-2-associated. Using the MIRA data, each spike-specific TCR was assigned both to the spike region to which the TCR was reactive and to a CD4 or CD8 class. Log10-transformed breadth and depth values were compared by one-way ANOVA with Sidak's multiple comparisons tests. Sourced from immuneACCESS, this table was stored by TCRdb with only in-frame sequences that have V and J called. A share of the clones is absent; for the studies checked, an unresolved V gene accounts for under half, and the remainder has no known explanation. Clone size and V and J calls were adopted from that table, with D and trimming inferred from the DNA. For this sample the table gives over 100,000 clones, of which less than 90% were detected only once. The ten largest account for 2.4% of the sample.

The sequence derives from an adult in good health. The starting material was peripheral blood, obtained on day 0 of AZD1222 vaccination.

The CDR3 region: CASSTMSVNGYTF. The nucleotide sequence reads as follows: TGTGCCAGCAGCACCATGAGCGTGAATGGCTACACCTTC. This receptor chain uses TRBV7-9 and TRBJ1-2, with the identity of the D gene unclear. A distance of 13 bases separates the germline ends of V and J, which lose 5 bases and 6 bases respectively. Taken from cysteine to phenylalanine, the CDR3 has 13 residues. Only CDR3 DNA remains: 39 bases, in frame from the first base. The germline V gene (reference sequence) sets CDR1 to SEHNR and CDR2 to FQNEAQ. Joined to the reference TRBV7-9 and TRBJ1-2 proteins, this CDR3 gives the full variable domain: DTGVSQNPRHKITKRGQNVTFRCDPISEHNRLYWYRQTLGQGPEFLTYFQNEAQLEKSRLLSDRFSAERPKGSFSTLEIQRTEQGDSAMYLCASSTMSVNGYTFGSGTRLTVV.